The clone carrying this T cell receptor (beta chain) was counted only a few times. The data are from a study of human T cells and chemical hapten exposure. TCRdb passed the 5' RACE reads through MiXCR, listing each CDR3 protein once. The sample has around 140,000 distinct CDR3 sequences, over 3.5% seen once; the top ten hold about 1.3%. This CDR3 is built from 13 residues. Trimming pared 4 bases from V and 3 bases from J, leaving 11 bases between. Germline V gene sequence: CDR1 SGHRS, CDR2 YFSETQ. RNA extraction used unfractionated whole blood as the source of total RNA. V and J are TRBV5-1 and TRBJ2-7, with D possibly being TRBD1 or TRBD2 (6 bases each). This receptor was taken from a female donor in good health. CDR3 in amino acids: CASSVGGYYEQYF. CDR3 nucleotide sequence: TGCGCCAGCAGCGTGGGGGGCTACTACGAGCAGTACTTC.